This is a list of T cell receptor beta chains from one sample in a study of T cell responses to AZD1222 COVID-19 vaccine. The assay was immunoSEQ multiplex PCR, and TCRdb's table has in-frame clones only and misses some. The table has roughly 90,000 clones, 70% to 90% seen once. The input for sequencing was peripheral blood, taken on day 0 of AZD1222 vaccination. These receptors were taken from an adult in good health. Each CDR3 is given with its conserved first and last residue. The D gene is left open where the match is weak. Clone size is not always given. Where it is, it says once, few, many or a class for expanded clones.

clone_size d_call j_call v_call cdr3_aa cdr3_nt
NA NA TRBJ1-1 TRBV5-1 CASSLREGRITEAFF TGCGCCAGCAGCTTGAGGGAGGGGCGCATCACTGAAGCTTTCTTT
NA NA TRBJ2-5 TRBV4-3 CASSQEGPGPETQYF TGCGCCAGCAGCCAAGAGGGCCCCGGTCCGGAGACCCAGTACTTC
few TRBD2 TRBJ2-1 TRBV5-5 CASTGLAGPSYNEQFF TGTGCCAGCACCGGACTAGCGGGGCCCTCCTACAATGAGCAGTTCTTC
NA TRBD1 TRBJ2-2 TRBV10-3 CATTSGQGGTGELFF TGTGCCACCACTAGCGGACAGGGGGGGACCGGGGAGCTGTTTTTT
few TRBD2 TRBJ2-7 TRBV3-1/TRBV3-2 CASSQGWSPRAGASYEQYF TGTGCCAGCAGCCAAGGTTGGTCACCTAGAGCGGGGGCCTCCTACGAGCAGTACTTC
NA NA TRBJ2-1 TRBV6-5 CASSYTSGGNEQFF TGTGCCAGCAGTTATACTTCAGGAGGGAATGAGCAGTTCTTC
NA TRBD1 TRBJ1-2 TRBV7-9 CASSLEWDRVHGYTF TGTGCCAGCAGCTTAGAGTGGGACAGGGTACATGGCTACACCTTC
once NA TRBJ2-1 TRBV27 CASSLGLAELSYNEQFF TGTGCCAGCAGTTTAGGGCTAGCCGAACTCTCCTACAATGAGCAGTTCTTC
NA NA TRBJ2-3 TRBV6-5 CASRTGAGSTDTQYF TGTGCCAGCAGGACAGGAGCGGGCAGCACAGATACGCAGTATTTT
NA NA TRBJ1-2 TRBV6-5 CASSRGTVGYTF TGTGCCAGCAGTCGCGGGACGGTAGGCTACACCTTC
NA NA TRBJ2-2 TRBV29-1 CSVEKGYTGELFF TGCAGCGTTGAAAAGGGATACACCGGGGAGCTGTTTTTT
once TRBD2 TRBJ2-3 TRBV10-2 CASRTFSGDTDTQYF TGCGCCAGCAGGACCTTCAGCGGGGACACAGATACGCAGTATTTT
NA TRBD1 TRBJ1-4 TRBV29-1 CSAGTGGEKLFF TGCAGCGCTGGGACAGGAGGGGAAAAACTGTTTTTT
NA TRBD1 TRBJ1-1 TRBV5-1 CASSLGTGSVTEAFF TGCGCCAGCAGCTTGGGGACAGGGAGTGTCACTGAAGCTTTCTTT
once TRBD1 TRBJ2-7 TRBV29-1 CSVRQGSYEQYF TGCAGCGTCCGACAGGGCTCCTACGAGCAGTACTTC
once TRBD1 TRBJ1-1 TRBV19 CATRGQASNTEAFF TGTGCAACTAGGGGGCAGGCCTCGAACACTGAAGCTTTCTTT
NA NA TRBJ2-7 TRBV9 CASSPAAGGYEQYF TGTGCCAGCAGTCCCGCAGCTGGGGGCTACGAGCAGTACTTC
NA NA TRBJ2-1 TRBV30 CAVNKRSSYNEQFF TGTGCCGTAAATAAGCGGAGCTCCTACAATGAGCAGTTCTTC
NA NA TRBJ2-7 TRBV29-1 CSVGDFMYEQYF TGCAGCGTTGGGGACTTTATGTACGAGCAGTACTTC
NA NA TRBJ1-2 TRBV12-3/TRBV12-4 CASSSPNYGYTF TGTGCCAGCAGTTCGCCCAACTATGGCTACACCTTC
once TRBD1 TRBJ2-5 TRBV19 CATKEGTGGALGQETQYF TGTGCCACCAAGGAAGGGACAGGGGGCGCGTTGGGGCAAGAGACCCAGTACTTC
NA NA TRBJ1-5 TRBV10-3 CAISPHNQPQHF TGTGCCATATCCCCTCACAATCAGCCCCAGCATTTT
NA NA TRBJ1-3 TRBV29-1 CSVEQNSGNTIYF TGCAGCGTTGAACAGAACTCTGGAAACACCATATATTTT
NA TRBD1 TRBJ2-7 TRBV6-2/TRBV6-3 CASSKGTGTGGLHEQYF TGTGCCAGCAGTAAAGGTACCGGGACAGGGGGCCTGCACGAGCAGTACTTC
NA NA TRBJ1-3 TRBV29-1 CSVAQTEGNTIYF TGCAGCGTGGCCCAGACGGAAGGAAACACCATATATTTT
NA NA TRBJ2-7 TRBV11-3 CASSSYSYEQYF TGTGCCAGCAGCTCATACTCCTACGAGCAGTACTTC
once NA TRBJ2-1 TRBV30 CARWAPRNEQFF TGTGCCAGGTGGGCCCCGAGGAATGAGCAGTTCTTC
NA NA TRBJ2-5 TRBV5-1 CASSLVGSPQETQYF TGCGCCAGCAGCTTGGTTGGCAGCCCGCAAGAGACCCAGTACTTC
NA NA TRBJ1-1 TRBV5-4 CASSFGGGTEAFF TGTGCCAGCAGCTTTGGGGGAGGCACTGAAGCTTTCTTT
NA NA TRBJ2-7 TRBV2 CASRGDGYEQYF TGTGCCAGCAGGGGGGACGGCTACGAGCAGTACTTC
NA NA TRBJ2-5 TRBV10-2 CASSEQRNPRTQYF TGCGCCAGCAGTGAACAGCGGAACCCAAGGACCCAGTACTTC
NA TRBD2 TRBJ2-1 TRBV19 CASSSRTSGSRNEQFF TGTGCCAGTAGTTCGAGGACTAGCGGGAGTAGAAATGAGCAGTTCTTC
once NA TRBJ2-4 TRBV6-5 CASSYPDWSKNIQYF TGTGCCAGCAGTTACCCGGACTGGTCCAAAAACATTCAGTACTTC
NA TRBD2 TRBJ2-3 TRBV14 CASSQRRGGNTDTQYF TGTGCCAGCAGCCAGAGGCGCGGGGGGAACACAGATACGCAGTATTTT
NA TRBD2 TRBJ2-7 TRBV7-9 CASSLDLAGEYF TGTGCCAGCAGCTTAGACCTAGCGGGGGAGTACTTC
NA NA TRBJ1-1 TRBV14 CASSQVAGRTEAFF TGTGCCAGCAGCCAAGTCGCCGGGCGCACTGAAGCTTTCTTT
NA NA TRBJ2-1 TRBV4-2 CASSQEHGGSTYNEQFF TGTGCCAGCAGCCAGGAGCATGGGGGATCGACCTACAATGAGCAGTTCTTC
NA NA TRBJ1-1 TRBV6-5 CASSYRDAGAEAFF TGTGCCAGCAGTTACAGGGATGCGGGCGCTGAAGCTTTCTTT
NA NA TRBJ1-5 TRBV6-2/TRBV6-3 CASSKTRNLVLSPQHF TGTGCCAGCAGCAAAACCCGGAACTTGGTACTTAGCCCCCAGCATTTT
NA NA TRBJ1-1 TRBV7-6 CASSFGPGLGDTEAFF TGTGCCAGCAGCTTCGGTCCAGGATTAGGCGACACTGAAGCTTTCTTT